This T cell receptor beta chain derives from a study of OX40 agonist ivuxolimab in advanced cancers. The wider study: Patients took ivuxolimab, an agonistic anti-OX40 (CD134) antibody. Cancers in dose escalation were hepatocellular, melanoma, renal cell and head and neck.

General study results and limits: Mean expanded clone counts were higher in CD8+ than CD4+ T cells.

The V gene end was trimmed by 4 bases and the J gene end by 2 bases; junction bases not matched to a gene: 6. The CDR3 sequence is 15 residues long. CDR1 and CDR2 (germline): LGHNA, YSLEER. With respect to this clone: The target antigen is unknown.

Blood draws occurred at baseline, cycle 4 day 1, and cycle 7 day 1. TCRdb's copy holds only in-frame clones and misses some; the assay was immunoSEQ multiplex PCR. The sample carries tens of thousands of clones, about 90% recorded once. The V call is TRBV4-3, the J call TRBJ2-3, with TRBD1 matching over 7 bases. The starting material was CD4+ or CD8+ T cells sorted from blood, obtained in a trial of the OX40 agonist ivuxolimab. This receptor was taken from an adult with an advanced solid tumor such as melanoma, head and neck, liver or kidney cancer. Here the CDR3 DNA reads TGCGCCAGCAGCCGACAGACAGGGATCACAGATACGCAGTATTTT. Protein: CASSRQTGITDTQYF.